The 29 T cell receptor beta chains given below trace back to one sample, sequenced in a study of blood T cell repertoires in COVID-19. Only in-frame clones appear in the TCRdb table, and some are missing; sequencing was by immunoSEQ multiplex PCR. The data show about 150,000 clones, with less than 90% seen just once and more than 3% held by the top ten. The sample was peripheral blood. These receptors all come from a woman aged 70-85 years with acute or convalescent COVID-19.

CDR3 DNA sequence: TGTGCCAGCAGCCCCCGTGGTACAGGGGGAATCTCCTACAATGAGCAGTTCTTC. Protein: CASSPRGTGGISYNEQFF. The chain links TRBV7-2 to TRBJ2-1; 8 bases agree with TRBD1. This CDR3 contains 18 residues. Germline CDR1 SGHTA, CDR2 FQGNSA. The V gene end was trimmed by 5 bases and the J gene end by 0 bases; junction bases not matched to a gene: 12.

Regarding this clone: One end of the junction does not line up with germline, which may come from a read error. The rearrangement links TRBV20-1 to TRBJ1-2; 9 bases map to TRBD1. The CDR3 is made up of 10 amino acids. CDR1 and CDR2 (germline): DFQATT, SNEGSKA (reference sequence). CDR3 loop: CSATGTGTYF. The CDR3 coding sequence is TGCAGTGCTACCGGGACAGGGACTTACTTC.

This chain joins TRBV20-1 and TRBJ2-3, with 7 nucleotides matching TRBD2. The CDR3 runs 14 residues. Germline V CDR1 and CDR2: DFQATT, SNEGSKA (reference sequence). The ends lost 4 bases at V and 2 bases at J; junction bases unmatched: 6. The CDR3 sequence: CSATEAGHTDTQYF. The CDR3 DNA follows: TGCAGTGCTACTGAAGCGGGGCACACAGATACGCAGTATTTT.

The chain uses TRBV28 and TRBJ1-2, with a weak D call TRBD1 (6 bases). Germline V gene data show CDR1 as MDHEN and CDR2 as SYDVKM. The CDR3 contains 13 residues. With 6 bases removed from V and 7 bases from J, the gap between germline ends came to 15 bases. CDR3 sequence reads: CASSIDSGVGYTF. The CDR3 DNA is TGTGCCAGCAGCATAGATTCAGGGGTTGGCTACACCTTC.

The genes are TRBV28 and TRBJ2-1, with 8 bases aligning to TRBD2. After removal of 6 bases from V and 7 bases from J, the junction contained 8 bases not matched to a gene. The CDR3 extends over 14 amino acids. CDR1 is MDHEN, CDR2 SYDVKM, per germline. This chain's CDR3 is CASRNSGKSNEQFF. The CDR3 DNA is TGTGCCAGCAGAAATAGCGGGAAGTCGAATGAGCAGTTCTTC.

V is TRBV18 and J is TRBJ1-6, with a tentative D call TRBD1 (6 bases). With 2 bases removed from V and 5 bases from J, the gap between germline ends came to 10 bases. Per germline, CDR1 KGHSH and CDR2 LQKENI. This CDR3 region has 15 residues. The CDR3 region has the DNA TGTGCCAGCTCACCAGCCACAGGGAATAATTCACCCCTCCACTTT. It translates to CASSPATGNNSPLHF.

The table lists this clone with a count of one. The chain is built from TRBV4-2 and TRBJ2-7; no clear D gene. CDR3 length equals 16 residues. V was trimmed by 0 bases and J by 4 bases, leaving 16 bases between them. Germline CDR1 LGHNA, CDR2 YNFKEQ. The CDR3 region has the DNA TGTGCCAGCAGCCAAGATCAGGCCGAATCACTTTACGAGCAGTACTTC. Translated, it gives CASSQDQAESLYEQYF.

This clone was counted once. CDR3 nucleotide sequence: TGTGCCAGCAGCGAGGGGACAGTCTCTGAAGCTTTCTTT. Protein: CASSEGTVSEAFF. The V and J genes are TRBV7-2 and TRBJ1-1, with TRBD1 matching over 7 bases. In germline, CDR1 is SGHTA, CDR2 FQGNSA. The CDR3 covers 13 residues. Trimming removed 5 bases from V and 6 bases from J; junction bases left unmatched: 6.

The rearrangement uses TRBV7-9 and TRBJ2-1; tentatively, D is TRBD1 (6 bases). CDR3 size: 16 residues. The germline CDR1 and CDR2 sequences are SEHNR and FQNEAQ (reference sequence). Trimming removed 5 bases at V and 3 bases at J, with 17 bases between. The CDR3 sequence: CASSHPGTLYYNEQFF. The DNA for the CDR3 is TGTGCCAGCAGCCACCCCGGGACACTATACTACAATGAGCAGTTCTTC. The variable domain in full, completed from reference TRBV7-9 and TRBJ2-1, reads DTGVSQNPRHKITKRGQNVTFRCDPISEHNRLYWYRQTLGQGPEFLTYFQNEAQLEKSRLLSDRFSAERPKGSFSTLEIQRTEQGDSAMYLCASSHPGTLYYNEQFFGPGTRLTVL.

V gene TRBV21-1 combines with J gene TRBJ1-5. TRBV21-1 is a pseudogene locus. There are 16 residues in the CDR3. In DNA, the CDR3 is TGTGCCAGCAGCAAAGGAGGGGGGGTTCGCAATCAGCCCCAGCATTTT. Its translation is CASSKGGGVRNQPQHF.

Only one count was recorded for this clone. The chain is built from TRBV9 and TRBJ1-6; maybe TRBD1 (5 bases). The CDR3 loop spans 16 amino acids. CDR1 is SGDLS, CDR2 YYNGEE, per germline. V was pared by 0 bases and J by 6 bases, with 13 bases between. Here the CDR3 reads CASSVGLGGVNSPLHF. The CDR3 region has the DNA TGTGCCAGCAGCGTAGGCCTGGGGGGTGTTAATTCACCCCTCCACTTT.

This clone has only one observation. This sequence joins TRBV9 and TRBJ1-2; perhaps TRBD1 as D (5 bases). The CDR3 contains 14 residues. Trimming cost V 4 bases and J 3 bases, with 13 bases left between them. Germline V gene sequence: CDR1 SGDLS, CDR2 YYNGEE. CDR3 DNA: TGTGCCAGCAGCCCAGGGATGTTCGACTATGGCTACACCTTC. It codes for CASSPGMFDYGYTF.

V and J are TRBV15 and TRBJ2-7; no definite D call. Trimming stripped 0 bases from V and 3 bases from J, with 6 bases between. The CDR3 is made up of 13 amino acids. Looked up from germline, CDR1 is LNHNV and CDR2 is YYDKDF (reference sequence). The CDR3 loop reads CATSRDPRYEQYF. CDR3 DNA sequence: TGTGCCACCAGCAGAGATCCTCGCTACGAGCAGTACTTC. Full variable domain (remainder filled in from reference TRBV15 and TRBJ2-7): DAMVIQNPRYQVTQFGKPVTLSCSQTLNHNVMYWYQQKSSQAPKLLFHYYDKDFNNEADTPDNFQSRRPNTSFCFLDIRSPGLGDTAMYLCATSRDPRYEQYFGPGTRLTVT.

The chain uses TRBV19 and TRBJ1-5; D is undetermined. Deletions cut 3 bases from V and 0 bases from J, with 9 bases between. The CDR3 contains 15 residues. From germline, CDR1 is LNHDA and CDR2 SQIVND (reference sequence). CDR3 DNA sequence: TGTGCCAGTAGTATCGCGACTGATAGCAATCAGCCCCAGCATTTT. Translated, it gives CASSIATDSNQPQHF. The complete variable domain, with remaining parts taken from reference TRBV19 and TRBJ1-5, reads DGGITQSPKYLFRKEGQNVTLSCEQNLNHDAMYWYRQDPGQGLRLIYYSQIVNDFQKGDIAEGYSVSREKKESFPLTVTSAQKNPTAFYLCASSIATDSNQPQHFGDGTRLSIL.

The chain combines TRBV7-9 with TRBJ1-2; possible D gene TRBD1, 6 bases. V was pared by 3 bases and J by 0 bases, with 14 bases between. The germline gives CDR1 SEHNR, CDR2 FQNEAQ (reference sequence). The CDR3 sequence is 16 residues long. CDR3 DNA: TGTGCCAGCAGCTTGCACCGGGACACTTCTAACTATGGCTACACCTTC. Translated, it gives CASSLHRDTSNYGYTF.

This chain connects TRBV18 to TRBJ2-1, with D possibly matching TRBD1 (6 bases). V gave up 3 bases and J gave up 0 bases, with 15 bases separating them. The length of the CDR3 is 17 residues. The V gene's germline CDR1 is KGHSH and CDR2 LQKENI. CDR3 DNA: TGTGCCAGCTCACCCCTAGGGTCAGGGGCCTCCTACAATGAGCAGTTCTTC. It codes for CASSPLGSGASYNEQFF.

The chain combines TRBV27 with TRBJ2-5; 7 bases map to TRBD1. Germline V gene lookup returns CDR1 MNHEY and CDR2 SMNVEV (reference sequence). V dropped 6 bases and J dropped 2; count of bases not matched to a gene: 3. The CDR3 has 13 residues. This CDR3 is CASRPGQQETQYF. CDR3 sequence (DNA): TGTGCCAGCAGACCGGGACAGCAAGAGACCCAGTACTTC.

The V and J genes are TRBV27 and TRBJ2-2, with a possible D match to TRBD1 (6 bases). Trimming left V 5 bases short and J 6 bases short, with 13 bases between. The CDR3 contains 14 residues. CDR1 MNHEY and CDR2 SMNVEV come from the germline V gene (reference sequence). The CDR3 DNA is TGTGCCAGCAGTCCCCAGGGGAGAGCCGGGGAGCTGTTTTTT. Translated, it gives CASSPQGRAGELFF.

The rearrangement uses TRBV10-3 and TRBJ2-1; D is uncertain. CDR3 length: 14 amino acids. Trimming left V 10 bases short and J 0 bases short, with 13 bases between. Germline loops: CDR1 ENHRY, CDR2 SYGVKD. CDR3 coding DNA: TGTGCCACCTCGCGGTCGAGCTCCTACAATGAGCAGTTCTTC. Its protein product is CATSRSSSYNEQFF.

The CDR3 spells CASRPRGIGTEKLFF. For the CDR3, the DNA is TGTGCCAGCAGGCCTAGGGGCATCGGCACGGAAAAACTGTTTTTT. V is TRBV27 and J is TRBJ1-4, with D possibly matching TRBD1 (5 bases). There are 15 residues in the CDR3. The V end was cut by 6 bases, the J end by 8 bases, with 19 bases between. Germline assignment: CDR1 MNHEY and CDR2 SMNVEV (reference sequence).

The chain links TRBV28 to TRBJ2-7; D is unclear. The CDR3 spans 13 residues. V was cut by 6 bases and J by 2 bases, with 11 bases left in between. Germline CDR1 MDHEN, CDR2 SYDVKM. The CDR3 spells CASRIQSPYEQYF. CDR3 nucleotides: TGTGCCAGCAGGATACAGTCCCCCTACGAGCAGTACTTC.

This clone showed up just once. The CDR3 DNA reads TGTGCCAGTAGTATTCCAGGACAGGGTGTTGAAAAACTGTTTTTT. Residues: CASSIPGQGVEKLFF. J is TRBJ1-4 and V is TRBV19, with 8 bases matching TRBD1. The length of the CDR3 is 15 residues. V lost 3 bases and J lost 7; bases outside the gene matches: 7. CDR1 is LNHDA and CDR2 is SQIVND in the germline V gene (reference sequence).

This clone was seen only a few times. This chain links TRBV5-6 with TRBJ1-5; maybe TRBD1 (5 bases). Per germline, CDR1 SGHDT and CDR2 YYEEEE. Trimming cost V 5 bases and J 1 base, with 13 bases left between them. The CDR3 runs to 15 residues. CDR3 residues: CASSSTGLSNQPQHF. The CDR3 DNA sequence: TGTGCCAGCAGTTCCACAGGTTTGAGCAATCAGCCCCAGCATTTT.

V and J are TRBV7-8 and TRBJ2-7; D tentatively fits TRBD1 or TRBD2 (5 bases each). Germline assignment: CDR1 SGHVS and CDR2 FQNEAQ. V lost 5 bases, J lost 2 bases, and 22 bases lay in between. The CDR3 is made up of 17 amino acids. The CDR3 is CASSPAVQVRIAYEQYF. The CDR3 DNA reads as TGTGCCAGCAGCCCAGCGGTACAGGTCAGGATCGCCTACGAGCAGTACTTC.

The rearrangement links TRBV27 to TRBJ2-7; D is perhaps TRBD1 (6 bases). The CDR3 is 11 amino acids. The V end was cut by 8 bases, the J end by 5 bases, with 10 bases between. Looked up from germline, CDR1 is MNHEY and CDR2 is SMNVEV (reference sequence). The CDR3 nucleotides are TGTGCCAGCGCAACAGGGAACGAGCAGTACTTC. This translates into CASATGNEQYF.

The chain recombines TRBV30 with TRBJ2-3; a possible D gene is TRBD1 (6 bases). Trimming took off 5 bases at V and 2 bases at J, with 17 bases between the two ends. CDR1 is GTSNPN, CDR2 SVGIG, per germline (reference sequence). The CDR3 has 15 amino acids. CDR3 nucleotide sequence: TGTGCCTGGGACCTCTCGGACAGCAACACAGATACGCAGTATTTT. Translation: CAWDLSDSNTDTQYF.

The chain is built from TRBV15 and TRBJ1-4; 7 nucleotides align to TRBD1. Per the germline V gene, CDR1 is LNHNV and CDR2 is YYDKDF (reference sequence). After removal of 1 base from V and 0 bases from J, the junction contained 5 bases not matched to a gene. The length of the CDR3 is 17 residues. DNA of the CDR3: TGTGCCACCAGCAGAGCCAGGGGGAGTGCAACTAATGAAAAACTGTTTTTT. Translating gives CATSRARGSATNEKLFF.

A remark on this clone: At one end, the junction sequence differs from germline, possibly due to a read error. The CDR3 here is CASSQGPGSGGIDF. DNA for the CDR3: TGTGCCAGCAGCCAAGGTCCGGGGTCGGGGGGCATTGACTTC. The genes are TRBV4-2 and TRBJ2-5; possibly TRBD2 for D (7 bases). Germline lookup yields CDR1 LGHNA and CDR2 YNFKEQ. CDR3 length: 14 amino acids.

This clone was recorded only once. The chain is built from TRBV6-5 and TRBJ1-1; 8 bases align to TRBD1. The CDR3 has 13 amino acids. Trimming removed 2 bases from V and 5 bases from J; junction bases left unmatched: 1. Germline CDR1 reads MNHEY; CDR2 reads SVGAGI. The CDR3 DNA is TGTGCCAGCAGTTACGGACAGGGAACTGAAGCTTTCTTT. Translated, it gives CASSYGQGTEAFF.